This T cell receptor beta chain was captured by sequencing in a study of cytomegalovirus exposure and HLA in healthy donors. Across the whole study: A preliminary data release comprised about 85 million unique TCRs obtained from HLA-typed donors. Whole-study findings and limits: As a later analysis showed, a missense DCLRE1C variant was linked to trimming of TCR beta V- and J-genes.

Every donor was a healthy person donating bone marrow. Germline CDR1 KGHSH, CDR2 LQKENI. This CDR3 contains 14 residues. The V end was cut by 4 bases, the J end by 4 bases, with 13 bases between. As for this clone: Its antigen remains unidentified.

PCR involved 60 Vbeta and 13 Jbeta primers. Measured with immunoSEQ multiplex PCR; TCRdb has only the in-frame clones, and not every one. The sample includes about 180,000 clones, 70% to 90% of them seen just once. The sample comprised PBMCs. V usage is TRBV18 and J usage is TRBJ1-2; weak D call: TRBD1 (6 bases). The clonotype was recovered from a girl aged 5 to 17 in good health and CMV-seropositive. The CDR3 coding sequence is TGTGCCAGCTCACAAGAACAGGGTTCCTATGGCTACACCTTC. It codes for CASSQEQGSYGYTF.